The 5 T cell receptor beta chains below all came from one sample that was sequenced in a study of blood T cell repertoires in COVID-19. TCRdb's copy holds only in-frame clones and misses some; the assay was immunoSEQ multiplex PCR. Seen here are approximately 200,000 clones, less than 85% observed once, and the top ten hold about 2%. Sequencing was done on a sample of PBMCs or T cells enriched from blood (not recorded which). Every receptor here comes from a man aged 55 to 70 who had recovered from COVID-19.

This chain joins TRBV5-5 and TRBJ2-5; 13 bases fit TRBD2. CDR1 is SGHKS and CDR2 is YYEKEE in the germline V gene (reference sequence). The trim removed 5 bases at V and 5 bases at J, leaving 6 bases unmatched. The CDR3 is 15 residues long. CDR3 sequence reads: CASSRLAGGHETQYF. In nucleotides, the CDR3 is TGTGCCAGCAGTCGACTAGCGGGGGGTCATGAGACCCAGTACTTC.

This chain links TRBV7-9 with TRBJ1-1; D not certain. V was shortened by 1 base and J by 2 bases, with 11 bases between the two germline ends. Germline V gene sequence: CDR1 SEHNR, CDR2 FQNEAQ (reference sequence). This CDR3 has 15 amino acids. The CDR3 reads CASSLVPPFNTEAFF. CDR3 DNA sequence: TGTGCCAGCAGCTTAGTCCCCCCCTTCAACACTGAAGCTTTCTTT.

The chain is built from TRBV7-9 and TRBJ2-2; TRBD1 matches 9 bases. Germline trimming cut 6 bases from V and 7 bases from J; bases unmatched to any gene: 6. Germline values: CDR1 SEHNR, CDR2 FQNEAQ (reference sequence). CDR3 size: 14 residues. CDR3 amino acids: CASRQQGAIGELFF. The CDR3 DNA follows: TGTGCCAGCAGGCAACAGGGGGCTATCGGGGAGCTGTTTTTT.

A few counts support this clone. This rearrangement joins TRBV14 to TRBJ2-7; D possibly corresponds to TRBD2 (6 bases). Trimming took 1 base from V and 0 from J, leaving 10 bases between them. Germline CDR1 and CDR2: SGHDN and FVKESK. This CDR3 is 15 amino acids long. The chain's CDR3 is CASSQGLASSYEQYF. In nucleotides, the CDR3 is TGTGCCAGCAGCCAAGGTCTAGCGTCCTCCTACGAGCAGTACTTC.

V is TRBV19 and J is TRBJ1-1; D is ambiguous. Trimming pared 5 bases from V and 1 base from J, leaving 8 bases between. Germline V gene sequence: CDR1 LNHDA, CDR2 SQIVND (reference sequence). The length of the CDR3 is 13 residues. The CDR3 loop is CASSFTGNTEAFF. Written as DNA, the CDR3 is TGTGCCAGTAGTTTTACCGGGAACACTGAAGCTTTCTTT.